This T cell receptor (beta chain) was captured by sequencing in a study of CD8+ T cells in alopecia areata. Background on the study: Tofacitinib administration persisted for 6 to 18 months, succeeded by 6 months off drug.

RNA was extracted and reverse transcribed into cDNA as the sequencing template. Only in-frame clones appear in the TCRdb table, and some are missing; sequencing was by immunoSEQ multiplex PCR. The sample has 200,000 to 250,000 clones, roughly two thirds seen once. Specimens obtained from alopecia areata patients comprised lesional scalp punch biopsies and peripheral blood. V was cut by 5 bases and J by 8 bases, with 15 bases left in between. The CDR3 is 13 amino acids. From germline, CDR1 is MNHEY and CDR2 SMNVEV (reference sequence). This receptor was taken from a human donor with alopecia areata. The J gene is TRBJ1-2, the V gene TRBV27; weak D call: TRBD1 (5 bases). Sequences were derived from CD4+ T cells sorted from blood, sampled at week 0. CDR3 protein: CASSPLWGSGYTF. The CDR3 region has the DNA TGTGCCAGCAGTCCCCTCTGGGGGTCCGGCTACACCTTC.